This TCR beta chain was identified in a study of shared clonotypes between healthy human individuals. About the study: For every donor, three CD4 naive, three CD4 memory, two CD8 naive and one CD8 memory plates were used. Study-wide results and limits: Non-shared clonotypes showed lower generation probabilities than clonotypes common to all four donors.

A note on this clone: Its antigen is still unknown.

Several immunoSEQ plates received, in even portions, the genomic DNA of each subset. Using immunoSEQ multiplex PCR, the repertoire was profiled, and TCRdb retains in-frame clones only, with some absent. The table includes approximately 530,000 clones, almost 97% detected once. Donors comprised only Caucasian adults living in Nashville, Tennessee. Germline V gene data show CDR1 as SGHAT and CDR2 as FQNNGV. CDR3 length: 15 amino acids. The V gene lost 5 bases and the J gene lost 2 bases, with 16 bases spanning the gap. The chain has TRBV11-2 and TRBJ2-7; possible D gene TRBD1, 6 bases. The TCR comes from a woman between 25 and 40 years old in good health. Input material: naive CD4+ T cells sorted from blood. Subset here: CD45RA+ positively selected. The CDR3 bases are TGTGCCAGCAGCGGAATTACAGGGCGGCCCTACGAGCAGTACTTC. It translates to CASSGITGRPYEQYF.